This TCR beta chain appears in the sequencing data of a study of blood T cell repertoires in COVID-19. For the study at large: Sources were T cells, B-cell-depleted T cells, or PBMCs; the material itself was cDNA or gDNA.

Libraries were prepared by immunoSEQ multiplex PCR; TCRdb keeps only in-frame clonotypes and omits some of them. The data show about 530,000 clones, roughly 91% seen once. Trimming cost V 2 bases and J 6 bases, with 7 bases left between them. This CDR3 contains 11 residues. Germline V gene data show CDR1 as SQVTM and CDR2 as ANQGSEA. This chain joins TRBV29-1 and TRBJ1-2, with no clear D. Sequencing input: peripheral blood. The receptor was isolated from a woman aged 50 to 60 with COVID-19, enrolled during active disease. The CDR3 is CSVEWGDGYTF. The CDR3 nucleotides read TGCAGCGTTGAATGGGGAGATGGCTACACCTTC.